This passage covers 10 T cell receptor beta chains from one sample sequenced in a study of blood T cell repertoires in COVID-19. Assay used: immunoSEQ multiplex PCR; TCRdb lists only in-frame clones, some missing. The table records about 140,000 clones, roughly 88% of them present only once. Sequencing used peripheral blood. These receptors all come from an older woman with acute or convalescent COVID-19.

This clone appeared a single time. Here the CDR3 reads CASSLGRDSGTNTGELFF. CDR3 DNA: TGCGCCAGCAGCTTGGGAAGAGATAGCGGGACGAACACCGGGGAGCTGTTTTTT. V and J are TRBV5-1 and TRBJ2-2, with TRBD2 matching over 8 bases. The CDR3 covers 18 residues. In germline, CDR1 is SGHRS, CDR2 YFSETQ. Unmatched junction bases numbered 7, after V lost 0 bases and J lost 0 bases.

The rearrangement uses TRBV29-1 and TRBJ1-1; 9 bases line up with TRBD1. Germline V gene sequence: CDR1 SQVTM, CDR2 ANQGSEA. V lost 6 bases, J lost 1 base, and 0 bases stayed unmatched. This CDR3 spans 12 amino acids. The CDR3 here is CSVDRGNTEAFF. In DNA form, the CDR3 reads TGCAGCGTGGACAGGGGGAACACTGAAGCTTTCTTT.

This chain uses TRBV13 with TRBJ2-3, with 8 bases aligning to TRBD2. The CDR3 length is 16 residues. Trimming took 5 bases from V and 1 from J; bases not matched to a gene: 8. The germline gives CDR1 PRHDT, CDR2 FYEKMQ (reference sequence). This CDR3 is CASSPNLSGGTDTQYF. CDR3 coding DNA: TGTGCCAGCAGCCCGAACCTTAGCGGGGGCACAGATACGCAGTATTTT.

The CDR3 loop is CASTSRVETQYF. CDR3 in DNA: TGTGCCAGCACATCCCGGGTGGAGACCCAGTACTTC. The chain recombines TRBV28 with TRBJ2-5; unclear D gene. CDR1 and CDR2 from the germline V gene are MDHEN and SYDVKM. The CDR3 contains 12 residues. V dropped 7 bases and J dropped 5 bases, with 11 bases sitting between them.

The chain carries TRBV2 and TRBJ2-7; D is possibly TRBD1 (5 bases). The CDR3 sequence is 12 residues long. Germline values: CDR1 SNHLY, CDR2 FYNNEI. Trimming shortened V by 6 bases and J by 4 bases, and 10 bases separated the two germline ends. CDR3 amino acids: CASRYQGYEQYF. CDR3 nucleotides: TGTGCCAGCAGATACCAGGGTTACGAGCAGTACTTC.

The chain recombines TRBV15 with TRBJ1-2; D is undetermined. Germline lookup yields CDR1 LNHNV and CDR2 YYDKDF (reference sequence). This CDR3 region has 14 residues. Trimming removed 5 bases at V and 6 bases at J, with 16 bases between. The CDR3 nucleotides read TGTGCCACCAGCCCCCGGAGAGGATCCGATGGCTACACCTTC. Protein: CATSPRRGSDGYTF. The whole variable domain, remainder taken from reference TRBV15 and TRBJ1-2, is DAMVIQNPRYQVTQFGKPVTLSCSQTLNHNVMYWYQQKSSQAPKLLFHYYDKDFNNEADTPDNFQSRRPNTSFCFLDIRSPGLGDTAMYLCATSPRRGSDGYTFGSGTRLTVV.

V gene TRBV28 combines with J gene TRBJ1-4; D is unclear. The CDR3 totals 13 residues. The germline V gene has CDR1 MDHEN and CDR2 SYDVKM. The V end was cut by 11 bases, the J end by 3 bases, with 13 bases between. The CDR3 loop reads CALRVPANEKLFF. The CDR3 DNA is TGTGCCTTGCGGGTCCCAGCTAATGAAAAACTGTTTTTT.

The chain couples TRBV4-2 to TRBJ1-2; possibly TRBD1 for D (6 bases). Deletions cut 0 bases from V and 0 bases from J, with 17 bases between. The CDR3 length is 18 residues. The germline gives CDR1 LGHNA, CDR2 YNFKEQ. The CDR3 loop reads CASSQETQSWTANYGYTF. The CDR3 DNA follows: TGTGCCAGCAGCCAAGAAACCCAATCATGGACAGCTAACTATGGCTACACCTTC.

The chain combines TRBV2 with TRBJ1-5; a weak D match, TRBD1 (5 bases). Germline CDR1 reads SNHLY; CDR2 reads FYNNEI. V shed 11 bases and J shed 2 bases, with 16 bases lying between them. The CDR3 extends over 14 amino acids. The CDR3 protein is CASQRVRGNQPQHF. CDR3 DNA: TGTGCCTCCCAGCGGGTCAGGGGCAATCAGCCCCAGCATTTT.

This clone was seen once. The CDR3 DNA sequence: TGTGCCAGCAGCTCCCGACAGTTTTTTCAGCAGTTCTTC. Protein product: CASSSRQFFQQFF. The chain joins TRBV7-2 to TRBJ2-1, with a possible D match to TRBD1 (5 bases). Germline V CDR1 and CDR2: SGHTA, FQGNSA. The CDR3 runs to 13 residues. V dropped 4 bases and J dropped 11 bases, with 15 bases sitting between them.